This T cell receptor beta chain was recovered during a study of beta chain features in type 1 diabetes. Study conclusions and caveats: Sequencing the cDNA could make cells with high TCR expression show up more than they should. A potential PCR bias toward shorter templates would be equal in patient and control samples. In every one of the four CD4+ subsets, TCRB CDR3s were moderately but significantly shorter in Type 1 diabetes patients.

Sequencing targeted expressed TCRB transcripts, as all isolated RNA had been reverse transcribed. Sequencing used immunoSEQ multiplex PCR; TCRdb keeps in-frame clones, though not all of them. The sample lists 130,000 or so clones, around 9% occurring once. CDR1 and CDR2 (germline): SEHNR, FQNEAQ (reference sequence). The V gene lost 2 bases and the J gene lost 7 bases, with 11 bases spanning the gap. This CDR3 has 13 residues. In the case of this clone: Its antigen is still unknown.

The sequencing input was central memory CD4+ T cells from blood. The sequence was obtained from a man younger than 40 with type 1 diabetes. The rearrangement joins TRBV7-9 to TRBJ1-2; weak D call: TRBD1 (6 bases). CDR3 amino acids: CASSLSGARGYTF. CDR3 bases: TGTGCCAGCAGCTTATCAGGGGCCCGTGGCTACACCTTC.